The 21 T cell receptor beta chains below come from one sample, sequenced in a study of shared clonotypes between healthy human individuals. The naive CD8 subset, CD45RO-negative cells positively selected for CCR7, excluded terminally differentiated effector memory CD45RA+ cells. TCRdb keeps only in-frame clones here, not all; method: immunoSEQ multiplex PCR. The repertoire holds 2 million to 2.5 million clones, with about 95% as singletons. Sequencing used naive CD8+ T cells sorted from blood. These receptors all stem from a man aged 18 to 29 in good health.

The chain has TRBV2 and TRBJ2-7, with D perhaps assigned TRBD1 or TRBD2 (6 bases each). V was shortened by 11 bases and J by 2 bases, with 16 bases between the two germline ends. The germline CDR1 and CDR2 sequences are SNHLY and FYNNEI. This CDR3 is 13 amino acids long. The CDR3 protein is CASRRGSAYEQYF. The CDR3 DNA follows: TGTGCCTCGAGGAGGGGGAGCGCCTACGAGCAGTACTTC.

V and J are TRBV5-6 and TRBJ2-7; unclear D gene. Germline CDR1 SGHDT, CDR2 YYEEEE. V was shortened by 0 bases and J by 2 bases, with 15 bases between the two germline ends. The CDR3 totals 16 residues. In DNA form, the CDR3 reads TGTGCCAGCAGCTTGGACCCCGGTGAAGGAACCTACGAGCAGTACTTC. This sequence encodes CASSLDPGEGTYEQYF.

The chain uses TRBV2 and TRBJ1-1; D not certain. V lost 4 bases to trimming and J lost 6 bases, with 12 bases between them. The CDR3 is 13 amino acids. CDR1 is SNHLY, CDR2 FYNNEI, per germline. In DNA form, the CDR3 reads TGTGCCAGCAGTGTAAGCGTTATTCCTGAAGCTTTCTTT. Protein: CASSVSVIPEAFF.

In this sample, this clone turned up a few times. This sequence joins TRBV4-1 and TRBJ2-2; D uncertain. V lost 5 bases, J lost 0 bases, and 4 bases lay in between. CDR1 and CDR2 (germline): MGHRA, YSYEKL. This CDR3 is built from 13 residues. CDR3 nucleotide sequence: TGCGCCAGCAGCGGATCGAACACCGGGGAGCTGTTTTTT. Its translation is CASSGSNTGELFF.

The chain is built from TRBV5-1 and TRBJ1-5; D ambiguous. The germline V and J ends were trimmed by 0 bases and 4 bases, with 11 bases remaining between them. The germline CDR1 and CDR2 sequences are SGHRS and YFSETQ. The CDR3 has 15 residues. DNA of the CDR3: TGCGCCAGCAGCTTGGAGCTTGGGGTAAATCAGCCCCAGCATTTT. Residues: CASSLELGVNQPQHF. Variable domain in full (rest from reference TRBV5-1 and TRBJ1-5): KAGVTQTPRYLIKTRGQQVTLSCSPISGHRSVSWYQQTPGQGLQFLFEYFSETQRNKGNFPGRFSGRQFSNSRSEMNVSTLELGDSALYLCASSLELGVNQPQHFGDGTRLSIL.

The count of this clone is one. The chain couples TRBV28 to TRBJ2-7; 7 bases align to TRBD1. J gave up 3 bases and V 4 bases, and 6 bases lay outside the gene matches. The V gene's germline CDR1 is MDHEN and CDR2 SYDVKM. CDR3 length equals 14 residues. CDR3 amino acids: CASSSGTENYEQYF. CDR3 coding DNA: TGTGCCAGCAGTTCCGGGACAGAAAACTACGAGCAGTACTTC.

The chain uses TRBV7-9 and TRBJ2-1, with TRBD2 matching 9 bases. Per germline, CDR1 SEHNR and CDR2 FQNEAQ (reference sequence). There are 14 residues in the CDR3. V was clipped by 4 bases and J by 9 bases; unmatched bases: 7. CDR3 protein: CASSYWSSGIEQFF. For the CDR3, the DNA is TGTGCCAGCAGCTATTGGTCTAGCGGGATTGAGCAGTTCTTC.

This chain connects TRBV29-1 to TRBJ1-1; 7 nucleotides line up with TRBD1. Trimming removed 7 bases from V and 8 bases from J; junction bases left unmatched: 4. The CDR3 is made up of 10 amino acids. From germline, CDR1 is SQVTM and CDR2 ANQGSEA. DNA for the CDR3: TGCAGCGCCCTACAGGGGGAAGCTTTCTTT. This sequence encodes CSALQGEAFF.

The V call is TRBV5-1, the J call TRBJ1-2; 7 nucleotides line up with TRBD1. Germline loops: CDR1 SGHRS, CDR2 YFSETQ. The V and J ends lost 9 bases and 6 bases, in that order; junction bases with no gene match: 5. The CDR3 has 11 residues. The CDR3 coding sequence is TGCGCCATTCAGACAGGGAATGGCTACACCTTC. As protein: CAIQTGNGYTF.

V usage is TRBV11-2 and J usage is TRBJ1-4; perhaps TRBD1 as D (5 bases). This CDR3 region has 15 residues. Germline loops: CDR1 SGHAT, CDR2 FQNNGV. The germline V and J ends were trimmed by 5 bases and 4 bases, with 14 bases remaining between them. CDR3 residues: CASSPQWDVNEKLFF. In DNA form, the CDR3 reads TGTGCCAGCAGCCCGCAATGGGACGTTAATGAAAAACTGTTTTTT. Based on the CDR3 plus reference TRBV11-2 and TRBJ1-4, the full variable domain is EAGVAQSPRYKIIEKRQSVAFWCNPISGHATLYWYQQILGQGPKLLIQFQNNGVVDDSQLPKDRFSAERLKGVDSTLKIQPAKLEDSAVYLCASSPQWDVNEKLFFGSGTQLSVL.

J is TRBJ2-2 and V is TRBV10-3, with TRBD1 matching 7 bases. The CDR3 covers 16 residues. V trimming: 3 bases; J trimming: 2 bases; junction bases outside the gene matches: 6. Germline values: CDR1 ENHRY, CDR2 SYGVKD. For the CDR3, the DNA is TGTGCCATCAGTGATCCGGACAGGCGAAACACCGGGGAGCTGTTTTTT. It encodes CAISDPDRRNTGELFF.

This clone was detected only once. Distinct nucleotide sequences in the sample also encode this CDR3. The chain uses TRBV6-1 and TRBJ2-1; 11 nucleotides line up with TRBD2. V shed 3 bases, J shed 2 bases, and the junction held 3 bases outside the gene matches. CDR3 length: 16 residues. The V gene's germline CDR1 is MNHNS and CDR2 SASEGT. The CDR3 here is CASSEGTSGTYNEQFF. The CDR3 bases are TGTGCCAGCAGTGAGGGGACTAGCGGAACCTACAATGAGCAGTTCTTC.

The gene calls are TRBV9 and TRBJ2-3; D could derive from TRBD1 or TRBD2 (5 bases each). V was shortened by 4 bases and J by 0 bases, with 24 bases between the two germline ends. CDR1 SGDLS and CDR2 YYNGEE come from the germline V gene. This CDR3 has 19 amino acids. The DNA for the CDR3 is TGTGCCAGCAGCCCCAGCTCTCTCCCGGGGCAAACTAGCACAGATACGCAGTATTTT. Translation gives CASSPSSLPGQTSTDTQYF. Full variable domain (rest looked up from reference TRBV9 and TRBJ2-3): DSGVTQTPKHLITATGQRVTLRCSPRSGDLSVYWYQQSLDQGLQFLIQYYNGEERAKGNILERFSAQQFPDLHSELNLSSLELGDSALYFCASSPSSLPGQTSTDTQYFGPGTRLTVL.

The chain uses TRBV19 and TRBJ2-3, with 10 bases matching TRBD2. CDR3 length equals 15 residues. Germline CDR1 and CDR2: LNHDA and SQIVND (reference sequence). V was clipped by 4 bases and J by 4 bases; unmatched bases: 5. The CDR3 spells CASSTLAGVADTQYF. The CDR3 nucleotides are TGTGCCAGTAGTACCCTAGCGGGAGTGGCAGATACGCAGTATTTT.

V usage is TRBV27 and J usage is TRBJ2-2; 10 bases match TRBD1. The junction had 4 bases not matched to a gene; V was cut back by 10 bases and J by 2 bases. Germline V gives CDR1 MNHEY, CDR2 SMNVEV (reference sequence). The CDR3 consists of 14 residues. The CDR3 loop reads CATTTGGNTGELFF. CDR3 nucleotide sequence: TGTGCCACCACGACAGGGGGCAACACCGGGGAGCTGTTTTTT.

This chain uses TRBV13 with TRBJ2-1, with TRBD2 matching 13 bases. This CDR3 has 14 amino acids. Looked up from germline, CDR1 is PRHDT and CDR2 is FYEKMQ (reference sequence). The V segment lost 5 bases and the J segment 9 bases; nucleotides outside the gene matches: 4. The CDR3 region is CASSPGLAGTEQFF. Written as DNA, the CDR3 is TGTGCCAGCAGCCCGGGACTAGCGGGAACTGAGCAGTTCTTC.

To note about this clone: A clone one base away is much larger, so this may be a read error. This CDR3 is also generated by other DNA sequences in the sample. The chain employs TRBV19 and TRBJ2-7; TRBD1 matches at 8 bases. Germline V gives CDR1 LNHDA, CDR2 SQIVND (reference sequence). V lost 5 bases, J lost 3 bases, and 3 bases stayed unmatched. The CDR3 loop spans 13 amino acids. The CDR3 coding sequence is TGTGCCAGTAGTCCGGGACAGGTCTACGAGCAGTACTTC. Amino acids: CASSPGQVYEQYF.

The chain has TRBV27 and TRBJ2-3; either TRBD1 or TRBD2 may fit D (5 bases each). V gave up 5 bases and J gave up 1 base, with 13 bases separating them. The CDR3 consists of 15 residues. The germline V gene has CDR1 MNHEY and CDR2 SMNVEV (reference sequence). CDR3 residues: CASSRQTTGTDTQYF. The DNA of the CDR3 is TGTGCCAGCAGTCGACAGACTACCGGCACAGATACGCAGTATTTT.

A few counts support this clone. Other DNA sequences within the sample encode an identical CDR3. The chain couples TRBV7-6 to TRBJ2-7; the D is unclear. CDR3 length: 13 residues. V lost 1 base to trimming and J lost 2 bases, with 6 bases between them. Germline values: CDR1 SGHVS, CDR2 FNYEAQ. As DNA, the CDR3 is TGTGCCAGCAGCTTAGACAGCACCTACGAGCAGTACTTC. Residues: CASSLDSTYEQYF. The entire variable domain, with the rest obtained from reference TRBV7-6 and TRBJ2-7, is as follows: GAGVSQSPRYKVTKRGQDVALRCDPISGHVSLYWYRQALGQGPEFLTYFNYEAQQDKSGLPNDRFSAERPEGSISTLTIQRTEQRDSAMYRCASSLDSTYEQYFGPGTRLTVT.

The CDR3, as DNA: TGCGCCAGCAGTGGGGGGCTAGCGGACTACAGGGATGAGCAGTTCTTC. It yields the protein CASSGGLADYRDEQFF. J is TRBJ2-1 and V is TRBV10-1; D might be TRBD2 (7 bases). The germline V and J ends were trimmed by 4 bases and 8 bases, with 21 bases remaining between them. Per germline, CDR1 WNHNN and CDR2 SYGVQD (reference sequence). There are 16 residues in the CDR3.

The rearrangement links TRBV7-9 to TRBJ2-7; D is possibly TRBD1 (6 bases). This CDR3 comprises 13 residues. V gave up 3 bases and J gave up 4 bases, with 10 bases separating them. Germline assignment: CDR1 SEHNR and CDR2 FQNEAQ (reference sequence). The CDR3 DNA is TGTGCCAGCAGCTTCGGGACAACATACGAGCAGTACTTC. Translated, it gives CASSFGTTYEQYF.